The 23 T cell receptor beta chains listed next were all sequenced from one sample in a study of OX40 agonist ivuxolimab in advanced cancers. Clones were read by immunoSEQ multiplex PCR, and TCRdb kept only the in-frame ones, dropping some. The sample lists 45,000 to 65,000 clones; around 89% were seen once. This specimen consisted of CD4+ or CD8+ T cells sorted from blood, obtained in a trial of the OX40 agonist ivuxolimab. The receptors were gathered from an adult with an advanced solid tumor such as melanoma, head and neck, liver or kidney cancer.

The chain links TRBV11-2 to TRBJ2-4; no definite D call. Germline assignment: CDR1 SGHAT and CDR2 FQNNGV. CDR3 length equals 14 residues. V gave up 4 bases and J gave up 7 bases, with 14 bases separating them. CDR3 residues: CASSSPRLKNIQYF. The CDR3, as DNA: TGTGCCAGCAGCTCCCCTCGGCTAAAGAACATTCAGTACTTC.

The rearrangement joins TRBV11-3 to TRBJ2-7; no clear D gene. The V and J ends lost 4 bases and 3 bases respectively, with 16 bases between them. Germline CDR1 and CDR2: SGHNT and YENEEA. The CDR3 totals 15 residues. CDR3 in amino acids: CASSSSWSSHYEQYF. The CDR3 DNA sequence: TGTGCCAGCAGCTCAAGTTGGTCATCTCACTACGAGCAGTACTTC.

The chain carries TRBV11-2 and TRBJ2-7, with 11 bases identical to TRBD1. This CDR3 contains 15 residues. Germline V CDR1 and CDR2: SGHAT, FQNNGV. The J segment lost 3 bases and the V segment lost 0 bases, leaving 1 base of the junction unmatched. The CDR3 DNA reads as TGTGCCAGCAGCTTAGAGGGACAGGGGGTCTACGAGCAGTACTTC. It is translated as CASSLEGQGVYEQYF.

The chain has TRBV2 and TRBJ2-3; no definite D call. The germline V and J ends were trimmed by 3 bases and 3 bases, with 10 bases remaining between them. Germline lookup yields CDR1 SNHLY and CDR2 FYNNEI. The CDR3 contains 14 residues. The CDR3 nucleotides are TGTGCCAGCAGTGATACAATCGGGACAGATACGCAGTATTTT. Protein: CASSDTIGTDTQYF.

This sequence joins TRBV18 and TRBJ1-1; the D gene is possibly TRBD1 (5 bases). The CDR3 is 13 residues long. Germline values: CDR1 KGHSH, CDR2 LQKENI. The V end lost 3 bases, the J end lost 4 bases, and 9 bases lay between the germline ends. As DNA, the CDR3 is TGTGCCAGCTCACCTCCAGGGACCACTGAAGCTTTCTTT. Translated: CASSPPGTTEAFF. The full variable domain, rest sourced from reference TRBV18 and TRBJ1-1, is NAGVMQNPRHLVRRRGQEARLRCSPMKGHSHVYWYRQLPEEGLKFMVYLQKENIIDESGMPKERFSAEFPKEGPSILRIQQVVRGDSAAYFCASSPPGTTEAFFGQGTRLTVV.

The rearrangement uses TRBV28 and TRBJ1-2, with 7 bases lining up with TRBD1. The CDR3 has 13 residues. V shed 6 bases, J shed 8 bases, and the junction held 9 bases outside the gene matches. Germline values: CDR1 MDHEN, CDR2 SYDVKM. CDR3: CASSGTVMRGYTF. For the CDR3, the DNA is TGTGCCAGCAGCGGGACAGTGATGCGGGGCTACACCTTC.

In this sample, this clone turned up once. The chain links TRBV15 to TRBJ2-1; D may match TRBD1 or TRBD2 (5 bases each). The germline V gene encodes CDR1 LNHNV and CDR2 YYDKDF (reference sequence). Trimming removed 4 bases at V and 3 bases at J, with 13 bases between. The CDR3 consists of 15 residues. CDR3 sequence (DNA): TGTGCCACCAGCACCCAGGGAGTTAACTACAATGAGCAGTTCTTC. Translation: CATSTQGVNYNEQFF.

V and J are TRBV30 and TRBJ1-1; 9 bases agree with TRBD1. J was trimmed by 0 bases and V by 1 base; bases with no gene match: 9. Germline loops: CDR1 GTSNPN, CDR2 SVGIG (reference sequence). This CDR3 contains 17 residues. The CDR3 here is CAWSGVTGGTMNTEAFF. CDR3 coding DNA: TGTGCCTGGAGTGGAGTGACAGGGGGAACTATGAACACTGAAGCTTTCTTT. Using reference TRBV30 and TRBJ1-1 for the parts outside the CDR3, the full variable domain is SQTIHQWPATLVQPVGSPLSLECTVEGTSNPNLYWYRQAAGRGLQLLFYSVGIGQISSEVPQNLSASRPQDRQFILSSKKLLLSDSGFYLCAWSGVTGGTMNTEAFFGQGTRLTVV.

This chain connects TRBV6-1 to TRBJ2-1; the D gene is possibly TRBD2 (5 bases). V lost 8 bases, J lost 0 bases, and 8 bases lay in between. In germline, CDR1 is MNHNS, CDR2 SASEGT. The CDR3 length is 13 residues. CDR3 amino acids: CASSAGSYNEQFF. CDR3 in DNA: TGTGCCAGCTCGGCGGGCTCCTACAATGAGCAGTTCTTC.

The V call is TRBV6-6, the J call TRBJ1-6; 9 bases align to TRBD1. This CDR3 is 14 amino acids long. The germline gives CDR1 MNHNY, CDR2 SVGAGI (reference sequence). Trimming cost V 5 bases and J 10 bases; bases outside gene matches: 6. In DNA, the CDR3 is TGTGCCAGCAGTCCCCGGACAGGGGCCTCACCCCTCCACTTT. Protein: CASSPRTGASPLHF.

The chain carries TRBV18 and TRBJ1-3; D possibly corresponds to TRBD1 (5 bases). Looked up from germline, CDR1 is KGHSH and CDR2 is LQKENI. This CDR3 comprises 13 residues. The V end was cut by 2 bases, the J end by 8 bases, with 10 bases between. The CDR3 protein is CASSPETGHTIYF. In nucleotides, the CDR3 is TGTGCCAGCTCACCAGAGACGGGGCACACCATATATTTT.

This chain links TRBV19 with TRBJ2-3, with 12 bases that match TRBD2. Trimming cost V 4 bases and J 6 bases; bases outside gene matches: 5. Germline V gene lookup returns CDR1 LNHDA and CDR2 SQIVND (reference sequence). This CDR3 is 15 amino acids long. Here the CDR3 DNA reads TGTGCCAGTAGTACTAGCGGGAGGGCCTCGGATACGCAGTATTTT. Its translation is CASSTSGRASDTQYF.

The chain is built from TRBV10-3 and TRBJ1-6, with 9 bases lining up with TRBD1. The germline gives CDR1 ENHRY, CDR2 SYGVKD. The V segment lost 8 bases and the J segment 5 bases; nucleotides outside the gene matches: 4. The CDR3 has 14 residues. This chain's CDR3 is CAIRRDRDNSPLHF. DNA of the CDR3: TGTGCCATCCGAAGGGACAGGGATAATTCACCCCTCCACTTT.

The J gene is TRBJ2-7, the V gene TRBV19; 7 positions agree with TRBD1. The J segment lost 4 bases and the V segment lost 6 bases, leaving 9 bases of the junction unmatched. Germline-derived CDR1 and CDR2 are LNHDA and SQIVND (reference sequence). CDR3 length equals 14 residues. CDR3 region: CASRLTGSSYEQYF. The DNA for the CDR3 is TGTGCCAGTAGACTGACAGGGTCGTCTTACGAGCAGTACTTC. The variable domain in full, with the rest retrieved from reference TRBV19 and TRBJ2-7, is DGGITQSPKYLFRKEGQNVTLSCEQNLNHDAMYWYRQDPGQGLRLIYYSQIVNDFQKGDIAEGYSVSREKKESFPLTVTSAQKNPTAFYLCASRLTGSSYEQYFGPGTRLTVT.

The gene calls are TRBV10-2 and TRBJ1-1, with D perhaps TRBD1 (6 bases). Germline V gives CDR1 WSHSY, CDR2 SAAADI. With 2 bases removed from V and 7 bases from J, the gap between germline ends came to 14 bases. This CDR3 is built from 14 residues. The CDR3 DNA reads as TGCGCCAGCAGTGAGAGGGGGGGGAGGGATGAAGCTTTCTTT. It specifies CASSERGGRDEAFF.

The chain couples TRBV15 to TRBJ1-5, with D possibly matching TRBD1 (5 bases). This CDR3 spans 14 amino acids. Germline loops: CDR1 LNHNV, CDR2 YYDKDF (reference sequence). V was clipped by 4 bases and J by 6 bases, with 13 bases between them. The CDR3 protein is CATSKEGVGQPQHF. The DNA of the CDR3 is TGTGCCACCAGCAAGGAAGGGGTCGGTCAGCCCCAGCATTTT.

This clone was recorded a few times. This chain joins TRBV19 and TRBJ1-1, with D uncertain. V was trimmed by 3 bases and J by 0 bases, leaving 5 bases between them. The CDR3 totals 13 residues. CDR1 is LNHDA and CDR2 is SQIVND in the germline V gene (reference sequence). CDR3 nucleotide sequence: TGTGCCAGTAGTATTTCCCTGAACACTGAAGCTTTCTTT. Its translation is CASSISLNTEAFF.

The chain combines TRBV11-2 with TRBJ2-3; unclear D gene. Germline V CDR1 and CDR2: SGHAT, FQNNGV. Trimming took 1 base from V and 6 from J, leaving 5 bases between them. This CDR3 has 12 residues. The DNA of the CDR3 is TGTGCCAGCAGCTTAGCGTCCGATACGCAGTATTTT. The encoded protein is CASSLASDTQYF.

The chain has TRBV6-6 and TRBJ1-5; D gene ambiguous. Germline V gene data show CDR1 as MNHNY and CDR2 as SVGAGI (reference sequence). This CDR3 region has 14 residues. Trimming removed 6 bases from V and 2 bases from J, with 11 bases in between. This CDR3 reads CASSQTSGNQPQHF. CDR3 in DNA: TGTGCCAGCAGCCAAACTAGCGGCAATCAGCCCCAGCATTTT.

The V and J genes are TRBV20-1 and TRBJ2-1; tentatively, D is TRBD2 (5 bases). The germline V gene encodes CDR1 DFQATT and CDR2 SNEGSKA (reference sequence). Deletions cut 7 bases from V and 9 bases from J, with 13 bases between. CDR3 length: 11 amino acids. CDR3 sequence (DNA): TGCAGTGGGGCCCCGGAGGCTGAGCAGTTCTTC. As protein: CSGAPEAEQFF.

The chain has TRBV7-3 and TRBJ2-2, with D hard to call. CDR1 SGHTA and CDR2 FQGTGA come from the germline V gene. This CDR3 region has 14 residues. V was shortened by 5 bases and J by 1 base, with 8 bases between the two germline ends. Here the CDR3 reads CASSPTVNTGELFF. The DNA of the CDR3 is TGTGCCAGCAGCCCGACTGTGAACACCGGGGAGCTGTTTTTT.

This chain links TRBV5-1 with TRBJ2-3; 8 bases match TRBD1. Germline CDR1 and CDR2: SGHRS and YFSETQ. After removal of 4 bases from V and 1 base from J, the junction contained 5 bases not matched to a gene. The CDR3 covers 15 residues. CDR3 sequence reads: CASSPTGGRTDTQYF. For the CDR3, the DNA is TGCGCCAGCAGCCCTACAGGGGGACGCACAGATACGCAGTATTTT.

The V and J genes are TRBV27 and TRBJ1-1; D ambiguous. The germline V gene has CDR1 MNHEY and CDR2 SMNVEV (reference sequence). Trimming cost V 0 bases and J 4 bases, with 9 bases left between them. This CDR3 comprises 14 residues. CDR3 coding DNA: TGTGCCAGCAGTTTATCGAGGGAGGGCACTGAAGCTTTCTTT. This translates into CASSLSREGTEAFF.